A single sample gave rise to the 16 T cell receptor beta chains below, sequenced in a study of cytomegalovirus exposure and HLA in healthy donors. The PCR employed 60 Vbeta primers together with 13 Jbeta primers. Some clones are missing from TCRdb's copy, which holds only in-frame ones; the method was immunoSEQ multiplex PCR. The repertoire consists of more than 95,000 clones, with 73% occurring once and the leading ten covering about 4.4%. The specimen was PBMCs. The receptors were sampled from a man between 60 and 70 years old in good health and CMV-seropositive.

The V and J genes are TRBV5-4 and TRBJ2-7; 10 bases match TRBD1. The V and J ends lost 0 bases and 9 bases, in that order; junction bases with no gene match: 12. Germline V CDR1 and CDR2: SGHNT, YYREEE (reference sequence). The CDR3 length is 16 residues. CDR3 sequence (DNA): TGTGCCAGCAGCTTGGCGGGAGACAGGGGGCCCCCGGGGCAGTACTTC. Translation: CASSLAGDRGPPGQYF. Combining the CDR3 with reference TRBV5-4 and TRBJ2-7 gives the whole variable domain ETGVTQSPTHLIKTRGQQVTLRCSSQSGHNTVSWYQQALGQGPQFIFQYYREEENGRGNFPPRFSGLQFPNYSSELNVNALELDDSALYLCASSLAGDRGPPGQYFGPGTRLTVT.

This chain uses TRBV6-4 with TRBJ2-2, with 10 bases fitting TRBD1. Germline V CDR1 and CDR2: MRHNA, SNTAGT. The CDR3 contains 15 residues. Trimming took 4 bases from V and 6 from J; bases not matched to a gene: 5. The CDR3 spells CASSAGTGEAGELFF. The DNA of the CDR3 is TGTGCCAGCAGTGCGGGGACAGGGGAAGCCGGGGAGCTGTTTTTT.

The V gene is TRBV9, the J gene TRBJ2-2, with D possibly being TRBD2 (6 bases). V was clipped by 0 bases and J by 1 base, with 10 bases between them. Germline V gene sequence: CDR1 SGDLS, CDR2 YYNGEE. CDR3 length: 16 residues. In nucleotides, the CDR3 is TGTGCCAGCAGCGTAGGGTTAGCGGTGAACACCGGGGAGCTGTTTTTT. Residues: CASSVGLAVNTGELFF. Full variable domain (rest looked up from reference TRBV9 and TRBJ2-2): DSGVTQTPKHLITATGQRVTLRCSPRSGDLSVYWYQQSLDQGLQFLIQYYNGEERAKGNILERFSAQQFPDLHSELNLSSLELGDSALYFCASSVGLAVNTGELFFGEGSRLTVL.

This sequence joins TRBV10-1 and TRBJ2-5; 13 bases line up with TRBD2. Germline loops: CDR1 WNHNN, CDR2 SYGVQD (reference sequence). The CDR3 has 17 residues. J was trimmed by 2 bases and V by 3 bases; bases with no gene match: 6. CDR3 sequence: CASSDSAGLAGQETQYF. CDR3 sequence (DNA): TGCGCCAGCAGTGATTCGGCGGGACTAGCGGGGCAAGAGACCCAGTACTTC.

The V and J genes are TRBV30 and TRBJ1-2; 9 positions match TRBD1. This CDR3 has 13 amino acids. The germline V gene has CDR1 GTSNPN and CDR2 SVGIG (reference sequence). Trimming cost V 5 bases and J 6 bases; bases outside gene matches: 7. CDR3: CAWSSGTGNGYTF. The CDR3 DNA reads TGTGCCTGGTCCTCCGGGACAGGGAATGGCTACACCTTC.

This chain joins TRBV5-1 and TRBJ2-7; 8 bases map to TRBD1. Trimming at V came to 4 bases and at J to 2 bases, leaving 5 bases not matched to a gene. The CDR3 is 14 amino acids. Per germline, CDR1 SGHRS and CDR2 YFSETQ. The CDR3 DNA sequence: TGCGCCAGCAGCGTGGACAGGGAGACCTACGAGCAGTACTTC. This translates into CASSVDRETYEQYF.

In this sample, this clone turned up once. V is TRBV2 and J is TRBJ2-1, with D uncertain. Germline CDR1 is SNHLY and CDR2 is FYNNEI. The CDR3 has 14 amino acids. Deletions cut 6 bases from V and 0 bases from J, with 9 bases between. The CDR3 nucleotides read TGTGCCAGCAGGTCCTTGAGCTCCTACAATGAGCAGTTCTTC. Amino acids: CASRSLSSYNEQFF.

The chain has TRBV9 and TRBJ2-7; D gene ambiguous. Trimming took 0 bases from V and 6 from J, leaving 7 bases between them. The CDR3 consists of 12 residues. Germline CDR1 and CDR2: SGDLS and YYNGEE. As DNA, the CDR3 is TGTGCCAGCAGCGTAGATGCGGCCGAGCAGTACTTC. Amino acid sequence: CASSVDAAEQYF.

This clone was observed a few times. The genes are TRBV28 and TRBJ1-1, with TRBD1 matching over 8 bases. This CDR3 has 15 amino acids. Germline values: CDR1 MDHEN, CDR2 SYDVKM. V dropped 5 bases and J dropped 3; count of bases not matched to a gene: 8. The CDR3 nucleotides read TGTGCCAGCAGTCGGTGGGACAGGATAGACACTGAAGCTTTCTTT. It encodes CASSRWDRIDTEAFF.

The J gene is TRBJ1-1, the V gene TRBV28, with 8 bases fitting TRBD1. Trimming removed 3 bases from V and 3 bases from J; junction bases left unmatched: 9. The V gene's germline CDR1 is MDHEN and CDR2 SYDVKM. The length of the CDR3 is 16 residues. The CDR3 DNA sequence: TGTGCCAGCAGTTTCGAGCAGGGGGCCATGGACACTGAAGCTTTCTTT. This sequence encodes CASSFEQGAMDTEAFF.

This clone was seen many times. The chain uses TRBV10-3 and TRBJ2-7; TRBD2 agrees at 9 bases. This CDR3 is built from 14 residues. V lost 10 bases and J lost 2; bases outside the gene matches: 9. The germline V gene has CDR1 ENHRY and CDR2 SYGVKD. This chain's CDR3 is CATRISGGAYEQYF. The CDR3 DNA follows: TGTGCCACTCGGATTAGCGGGGGTGCCTACGAGCAGTACTTC.

This clone appeared once. V gene TRBV2 combines with J gene TRBJ1-3, with D uncertain. The V end lost 0 bases, the J end lost 4 bases, and 10 bases lay between the germline ends. This CDR3 contains 15 residues. Germline CDR1 is SNHLY and CDR2 is FYNNEI. The CDR3 nucleotides read TGTGCCAGCAGTGAAGCGGTACTCGAAGGAAACACCATATATTTT. Translation: CASSEAVLEGNTIYF.

The chain combines TRBV5-1 with TRBJ2-7, with 9 positions matching TRBD1. The CDR3 has 14 residues. Germline V gives CDR1 SGHRS, CDR2 YFSETQ. The V segment lost 0 bases and the J segment 6 bases; nucleotides outside the gene matches: 4. CDR3 bases: TGCGCCAGCAGCTTGGGGACAGGGGCCATCGAGCAGTACTTC. Amino acids: CASSLGTGAIEQYF.

This rearrangement joins TRBV18 to TRBJ1-5; 7 bases are a match to TRBD1. The germline V gene has CDR1 KGHSH and CDR2 LQKENI. CDR3 length: 19 residues. V dropped 3 bases and J dropped 7; count of bases not matched to a gene: 21. CDR3 sequence: CASSPGLKGATVKRQPQHF. The DNA for the CDR3 is TGTGCCAGCTCACCCGGGCTTAAGGGGGCCACGGTGAAAAGGCAGCCCCAGCATTTT.

This rearrangement joins TRBV6-5 to TRBJ2-1; weak D call: TRBD1 (6 bases). The ends were cut back, 4 bases at V and 0 bases at J, with 13 bases in the middle. CDR3 size: 16 residues. Germline CDR1 is MNHEY and CDR2 is SVGAGI. The CDR3 reads CASSSLQGYSYNEQFF. In DNA form, the CDR3 reads TGTGCCAGCAGTTCTCTCCAGGGGTACTCCTACAATGAGCAGTTCTTC.

Only a few counts were recorded for this clone. The chain joins TRBV6-1 to TRBJ1-1; D call uncertain. V was pared by 3 bases and J by 5 bases, with 4 bases between. The V gene's germline CDR1 is MNHNS and CDR2 SASEGT. The CDR3 contains 11 residues. The chain's CDR3 is CASSDVTEAFF. CDR3 nucleotides: TGTGCCAGCAGTGACGTTACTGAAGCTTTCTTT.